This T cell receptor (beta chain) comes out of a study of blood T cell repertoires in COVID-19. The germline V gene encodes CDR1 MNHEY and CDR2 SMNVEV (reference sequence). The CDR3 is 16 residues long. V lost 0 bases and J 8 bases, leaving 16 bases between the germline ends. Produced via immunoSEQ multiplex PCR; TCRdb's table is partial and in-frame only. This table has about 68,000 clones, roughly 85% appearing once. The chain has TRBV27 and TRBJ1-4; D unclear. The source of this sequence is a woman aged 50 to 60 with COVID-19, enrolled during active disease. Material: peripheral blood. DNA for the CDR3: TGTGCCAGCAGTTTATCCCTGGACTATTCTGGGGAAAAACTGTTTTTT. This gives the protein CASSLSLDYSGEKLFF.